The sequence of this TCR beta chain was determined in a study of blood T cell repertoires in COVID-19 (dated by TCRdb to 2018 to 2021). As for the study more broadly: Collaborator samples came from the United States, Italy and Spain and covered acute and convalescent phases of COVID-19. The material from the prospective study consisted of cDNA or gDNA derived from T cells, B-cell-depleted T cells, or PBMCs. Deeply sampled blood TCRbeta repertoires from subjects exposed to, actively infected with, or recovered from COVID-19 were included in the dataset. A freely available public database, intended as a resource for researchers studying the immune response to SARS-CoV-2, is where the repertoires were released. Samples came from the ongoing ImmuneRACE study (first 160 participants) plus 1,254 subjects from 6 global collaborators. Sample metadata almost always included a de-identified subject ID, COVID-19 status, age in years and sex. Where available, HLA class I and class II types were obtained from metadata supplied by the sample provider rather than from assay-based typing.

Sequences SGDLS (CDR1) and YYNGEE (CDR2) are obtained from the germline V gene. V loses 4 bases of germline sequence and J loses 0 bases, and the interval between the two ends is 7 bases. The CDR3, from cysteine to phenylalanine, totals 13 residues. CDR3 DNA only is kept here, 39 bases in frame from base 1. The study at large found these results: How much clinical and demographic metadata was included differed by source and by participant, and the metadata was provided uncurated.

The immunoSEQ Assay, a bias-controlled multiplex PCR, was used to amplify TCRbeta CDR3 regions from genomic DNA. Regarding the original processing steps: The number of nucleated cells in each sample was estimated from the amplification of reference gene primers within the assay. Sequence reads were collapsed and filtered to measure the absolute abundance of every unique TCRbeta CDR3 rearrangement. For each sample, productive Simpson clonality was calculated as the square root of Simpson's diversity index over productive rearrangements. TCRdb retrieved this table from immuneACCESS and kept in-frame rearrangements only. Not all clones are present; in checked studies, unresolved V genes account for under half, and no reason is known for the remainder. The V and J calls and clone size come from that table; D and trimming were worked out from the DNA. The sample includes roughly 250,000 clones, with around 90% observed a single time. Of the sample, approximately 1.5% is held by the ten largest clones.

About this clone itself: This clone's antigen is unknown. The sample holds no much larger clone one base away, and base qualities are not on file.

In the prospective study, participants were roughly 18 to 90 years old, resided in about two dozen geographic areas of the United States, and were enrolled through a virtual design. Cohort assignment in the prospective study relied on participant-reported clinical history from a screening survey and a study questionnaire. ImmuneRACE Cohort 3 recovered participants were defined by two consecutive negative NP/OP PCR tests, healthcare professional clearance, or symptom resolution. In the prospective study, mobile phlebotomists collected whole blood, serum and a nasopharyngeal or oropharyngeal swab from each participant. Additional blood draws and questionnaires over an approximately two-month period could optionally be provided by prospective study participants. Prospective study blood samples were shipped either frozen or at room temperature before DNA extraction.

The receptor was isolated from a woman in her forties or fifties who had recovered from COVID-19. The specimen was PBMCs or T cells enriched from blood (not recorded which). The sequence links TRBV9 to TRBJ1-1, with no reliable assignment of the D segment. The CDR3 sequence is CASSINLNTEAFF. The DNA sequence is TGTGCCAGCAGCATCAACTTGAACACTGAAGCTTTCTTT.